This is a list of T cell receptor beta chains from one sample in a study of shared clonotypes between healthy human individuals. Here immunoSEQ multiplex PCR was the method, and the copy in TCRdb shows in-frame clones only, minus some. The sample carries about 980,000 clones, over 75% recorded once. Sequencing was done on a sample of memory CD4+ T cells sorted from blood. The origin of the receptors is a man aged 18 to 30 in good health. Both conserved end residues are part of each CDR3. A D gene is named only where the DNA matches it firmly. Clone size is shown for a subset of rows, as once, few, many or a class of expanded clone.

clone_size d_call j_call v_call cdr3_aa cdr3_nt
once TRBD1 TRBJ1-2 TRBV19 CASSGRTGIGYYGYTF TGTGCCAGTAGTGGGCGGACAGGAATTGGTTACTATGGCTACACCTTC
- TRBD2 TRBJ2-3 TRBV5-1 CASSLVVAGGFTDTQYF TGCGCCAGCAGCTTGGTAGTAGCGGGGGGCTTCACAGATACGCAGTATTTT
- - TRBJ2-7 TRBV7-9 CASSSKAGYEQYF TGTGCCAGCAGCTCAAAGGCAGGGTACGAGCAGTACTTC
once - TRBJ2-3 TRBV29-1 CSVVLYTDTQYF TGCAGCGTTGTTCTATACACAGATACGCAGTATTTT
- - TRBJ1-5 TRBV19 CASSREDGNQPQHF TGTGCCAGTAGCCGTGAGGACGGCAATCAGCCCCAGCATTTT
- - TRBJ2-5 TRBV21-1 CASSSGQGDSTQYF TGTGCCAGCAGCTCCGGACAGGGAGATTCGACCCAGTACTTC
few - TRBJ1-1 TRBV16 CASSQSQGRVAFF TGTGCCAGCAGCCAAAGCCAGGGGAGGGTGGCTTTCTTT
few - TRBJ1-5 TRBV10-3 CAIGEGYSNQPQHF TGTGCCATCGGTGAAGGATATAGCAATCAGCCCCAGCATTTT
- - TRBJ2-7 TRBV5-1 CASSTNPSSGSYEQYF TGCGCCAGCAGCACCAACCCGAGCTCGGGTTCCTACGAGCAGTACTTC
- - TRBJ1-6 TRBV30 CAWSRDGNSPLHF TGTGCCTGGAGCCGCGATGGGAATTCACCCCTCCACTTT
- TRBD1 TRBJ1-3 TRBV6-1 CASSERDSGNTIYF TGTGCCAGCAGTGAAAGGGACAGCGGAAACACCATATATTTT
- TRBD1 TRBJ2-7 TRBV6-5 CASNPTGGRHEQYF TGTGCCAGCAACCCGACAGGGGGTCGCCACGAGCAGTACTTC
- - TRBJ2-7 TRBV19 CASSIADRTTYEQYF TGTGCCAGTAGTATAGCAGACAGGACAACCTACGAGCAGTACTTC
- - TRBJ1-6 TRBV27 CASKLQGSPLHF TGTGCCAGCAAACTACAAGGTTCACCCCTCCACTTT
once - TRBJ1-1 TRBV6-5 CASTPSRGVEAFF TGTGCCAGCACCCCCTCAAGGGGGGTTGAAGCTTTCTTT
- - TRBJ2-1 TRBV19 CASSIEGQGYNEQFF TGTGCCAGTAGTATAGAAGGCCAGGGATACAATGAGCAGTTCTTC
- TRBD1 TRBJ1-4 TRBV5-1 CASSGGQGLANEKLFF TGCGCCAGCAGTGGAGGACAGGGGCTGGCTAATGAAAAACTGTTTTTT
- - TRBJ2-6 TRBV28 CASSLKKYASGANVLTF TGTGCCAGCAGTTTGAAGAAATATGCATCTGGGGCCAACGTCCTGACTTTC
- TRBD1 TRBJ1-6 TRBV5-1 CASSYTGTGVGNSPLHF TGCGCCAGCAGCTATACCGGGACAGGGGTGGGTAATTCACCCCTCCACTTT
- - TRBJ2-7 TRBV14 CASSRQGLGSDEQYF TGTGCCAGCAGCCGCCAGGGTCTGGGGTCCGACGAGCAGTACTTC
- TRBD2 TRBJ2-7 TRBV10-3 CALSREGSGEQYF TGTGCCCTATCGAGGGAGGGATCGGGCGAGCAGTACTTC
- TRBD2 TRBJ2-1 TRBV5-1 CASSLGREGTNEQFF TGCGCCAGCAGCTTGGGGCGGGAGGGCACTAATGAGCAGTTCTTC
- - TRBJ2-2 TRBV30 CAWSVSRVTGELFF TGTGCCTGGAGTGTATCTAGGGTCACCGGGGAGCTGTTTTTT
- TRBD1 TRBJ2-7 TRBV5-1 CASSLIQGARYEQYF TGCGCCAGCAGCTTAATACAGGGGGCGCGGTACGAGCAGTACTTC
- - TRBJ2-1 TRBV4-1 CASSPRVSYSYNEQFF TGCGCCAGCAGCCCTAGGGTGTCCTACTCCTACAATGAGCAGTTCTTC
- TRBD1 TRBJ1-2 TRBV5-4 CASSLLTGGSYTF TGTGCCAGCAGCTTACTTACAGGGGGGAGCTACACCTTC
- TRBD1 TRBJ1-6 TRBV6-4 CASSDRGQNSPLHF TGTGCCAGCAGTGACAGGGGGCAGAATTCACCCCTCCACTTT
- - TRBJ1-3 TRBV2 CASGVGSLYF TGTGCCAGCGGGGTGGGTTCACTATATTTT
- TRBD1 TRBJ1-5 TRBV7-2 CASSQGRQGINQPQHF TGTGCCAGCAGTCAAGGTCGACAGGGAATAAATCAGCCCCAGCATTTT
- - TRBJ2-7 TRBV29-1 CSVATRDEQYF TGCAGCGTCGCGACCCGGGACGAGCAGTACTTC
- - TRBJ1-1 TRBV7-9 CASSLSATEAFF TGTGCCAGCAGCTTATCGGCCACTGAAGCTTTCTTT
- TRBD2 TRBJ2-2 TRBV18 CASSPSSGGPNTGELFF TGTGCCAGCTCACCATCTAGCGGGGGCCCGAACACCGGGGAGCTGTTTTTT
- TRBD1 TRBJ2-1 TRBV7-2 CASSSTGGLYNEQFF TGTGCCAGCAGCTCGACAGGGGGCCTATACAATGAGCAGTTCTTC
- TRBD2 TRBJ2-1 TRBV6-1 CASSAGLAGRNEQFF TGTGCCAGCAGTGCGGGACTAGCGGGGCGGAATGAGCAGTTCTTC
once TRBD1 TRBJ2-2 TRBV28 CASSSWTGGTGELFF TGTGCCAGCAGTTCTTGGACAGGAGGAACCGGGGAGCTGTTTTTT
once TRBD2 TRBJ2-2 TRBV7-6 CASSLVLRTSGNTGELFF TGTGCCAGCAGCTTAGTGTTGCGGACTAGCGGGAACACCGGGGAGCTGTTTTTT
- - TRBJ1-2 TRBV19 CASSAGPAFTSSGYTF TGTGCCAGTAGTGCAGGACCGGCCTTCACCTCTTCCGGCTACACCTTC
- - TRBJ2-2 TRBV10-3 CAISGTSNTGELFF TGTGCCATCAGTGGCACCTCGAACACCGGGGAGCTGTTTTTT
- TRBD1 TRBJ2-7 TRBV7-9 CASNSQGGYEQYF TGTGCCAGCAACTCACAGGGGGGATACGAGCAGTACTTC
- TRBD1 TRBJ2-1 TRBV7-8 CASSFGTAYNEQFF TGTGCCAGCAGCTTTGGGACAGCGTACAATGAGCAGTTCTTC
- - TRBJ1-5 TRBV10-3 CAISESSNQPQHF TGTGCCATCAGTGAGTCATCCAATCAGCCCCAGCATTTT
- - TRBJ1-5 TRBV12-2 CASRRGRGGNQPQHF TGTGCAAGTCGTCGGGGACGGGGCGGCAATCAGCCCCAGCATTTT
- - TRBJ2-5 TRBV6-1 CASSNLRGTQETQYF TGTGCCAGCAGTAACCTACGGGGGACCCAAGAGACCCAGTACTTC
- - TRBJ2-5 TRBV7-9 CASSPTLSQETQYF TGTGCCAGCAGCCCGACTCTGTCGCAGGAGACCCAGTACTTC